This T cell receptor beta chain was recovered during a study of OX40 agonist ivuxolimab in advanced cancers. The study's findings and limits: Low levels of normalized T-cell clonal expansion also appeared in some nonresponders.

Note on this clone: Its antigen is still unknown.

The germline V gene encodes CDR1 MNHNS and CDR2 SASEGT. V lost 11 bases, J lost 2 bases, and 12 bases lay in between. The CDR3 runs 12 residues. TCRdb keeps only in-frame clones here, not all; method: immunoSEQ multiplex PCR. The sample lists tens of thousands of clones, 70% to 90% occurring once. This sample comprised CD4+ or CD8+ T cells sorted from blood, obtained in a trial of the OX40 agonist ivuxolimab. The J gene is TRBJ1-2, the V gene TRBV6-1, with unresolved D. The TCR originated in an adult with an advanced solid tumor such as melanoma, head and neck, liver or kidney cancer. The CDR3 spells CALGRGNYGYTF. The CDR3 DNA is TGTGCCCTGGGGAGAGGCAACTATGGCTACACCTTC.